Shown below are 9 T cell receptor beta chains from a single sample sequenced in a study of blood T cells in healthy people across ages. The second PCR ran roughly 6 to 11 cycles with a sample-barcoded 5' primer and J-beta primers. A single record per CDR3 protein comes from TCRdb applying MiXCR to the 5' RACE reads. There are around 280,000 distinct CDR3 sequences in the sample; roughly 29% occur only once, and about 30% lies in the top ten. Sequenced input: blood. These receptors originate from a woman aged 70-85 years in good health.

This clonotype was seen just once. In DNA, the CDR3 is TGTGCCAGCAGCTCGGGACTAGCGATGAACACCGGGGAGCTGTTTTTT. It specifies CASSSGLAMNTGELFF. The chain links TRBV3-1 to TRBJ2-2, with 10 positions matching TRBD2. V shed 5 bases, J shed 1 base, and the junction held 4 bases outside the gene matches. Germline assignment: CDR1 LGHDT and CDR2 YNNKEL (reference sequence). CDR3 size: 16 residues. Together with reference TRBV3-1 and TRBJ2-2, the CDR3 gives the full variable domain: DTAVSQTPKYLVTQMGNDKSIKCEQNLGHDTMYWYKQDSKKFLKIMFSYNNKELIINETVPNRFSPKSPDKAHLNLHINSLELGDSAVYFCASSSGLAMNTGELFFGEGSRLTVL.

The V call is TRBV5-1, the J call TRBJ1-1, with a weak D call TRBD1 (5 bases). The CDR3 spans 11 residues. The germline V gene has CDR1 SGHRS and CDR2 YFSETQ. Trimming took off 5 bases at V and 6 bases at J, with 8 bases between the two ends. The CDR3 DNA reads TGCGCCAGCAGGAGGGACGCTGAAGCTTTCTTT. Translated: CASRRDAEAFF.

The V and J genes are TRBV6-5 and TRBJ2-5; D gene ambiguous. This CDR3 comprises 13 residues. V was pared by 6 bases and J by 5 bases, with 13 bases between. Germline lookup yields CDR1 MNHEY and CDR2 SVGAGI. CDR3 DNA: TGTGCCAGCAGGAGGTTTAGGTGGGAGACCCAGTACTTC. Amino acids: CASRRFRWETQYF.

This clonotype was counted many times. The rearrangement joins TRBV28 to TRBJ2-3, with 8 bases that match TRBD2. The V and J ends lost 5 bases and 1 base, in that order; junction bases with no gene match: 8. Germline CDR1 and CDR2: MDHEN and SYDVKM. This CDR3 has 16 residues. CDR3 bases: TGTGCCAGCAGTCTATTAGCGGGAACGGGCACAGATACGCAGTATTTT. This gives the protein CASSLLAGTGTDTQYF.

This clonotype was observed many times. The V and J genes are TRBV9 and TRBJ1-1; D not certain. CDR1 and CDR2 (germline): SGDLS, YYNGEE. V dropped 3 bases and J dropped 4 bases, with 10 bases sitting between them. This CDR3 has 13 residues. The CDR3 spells CASSEGVGTEAFF. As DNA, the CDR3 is TGTGCCAGCAGCGAGGGAGTAGGCACTGAAGCTTTCTTT.

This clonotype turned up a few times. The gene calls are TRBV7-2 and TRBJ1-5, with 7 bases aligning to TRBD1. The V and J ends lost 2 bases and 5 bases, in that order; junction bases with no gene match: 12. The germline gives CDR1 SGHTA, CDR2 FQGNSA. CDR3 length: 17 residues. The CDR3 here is CASSLTWVTGVDQPQHF. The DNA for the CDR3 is TGTGCCAGCAGCTTAACGTGGGTCACAGGGGTGGATCAGCCCCAGCATTTT.

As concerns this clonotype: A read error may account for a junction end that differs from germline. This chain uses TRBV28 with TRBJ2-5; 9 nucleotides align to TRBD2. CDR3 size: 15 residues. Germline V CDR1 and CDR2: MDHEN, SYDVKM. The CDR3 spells CASSPPGLALSGKFF. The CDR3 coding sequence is TGTGCCAGCAGTCCGCCGGGACTAGCCCTAAGCGGGAAGTTCTTC.

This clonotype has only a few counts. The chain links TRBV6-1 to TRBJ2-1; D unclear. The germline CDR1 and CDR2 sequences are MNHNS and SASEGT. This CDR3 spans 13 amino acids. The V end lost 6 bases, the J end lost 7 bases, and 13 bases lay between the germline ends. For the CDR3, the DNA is TGTGCCAGCAGAGATACATACATTAATGAGCAGTTCTTC. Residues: CASRDTYINEQFF.

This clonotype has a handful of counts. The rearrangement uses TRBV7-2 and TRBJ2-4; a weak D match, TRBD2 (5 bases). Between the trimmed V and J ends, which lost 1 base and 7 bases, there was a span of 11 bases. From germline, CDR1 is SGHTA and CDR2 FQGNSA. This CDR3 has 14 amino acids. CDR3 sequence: CASSLGAGNNIQYF. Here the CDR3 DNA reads TGTGCCAGCAGCTTAGGGGCCGGGAATAACATTCAGTACTTC.